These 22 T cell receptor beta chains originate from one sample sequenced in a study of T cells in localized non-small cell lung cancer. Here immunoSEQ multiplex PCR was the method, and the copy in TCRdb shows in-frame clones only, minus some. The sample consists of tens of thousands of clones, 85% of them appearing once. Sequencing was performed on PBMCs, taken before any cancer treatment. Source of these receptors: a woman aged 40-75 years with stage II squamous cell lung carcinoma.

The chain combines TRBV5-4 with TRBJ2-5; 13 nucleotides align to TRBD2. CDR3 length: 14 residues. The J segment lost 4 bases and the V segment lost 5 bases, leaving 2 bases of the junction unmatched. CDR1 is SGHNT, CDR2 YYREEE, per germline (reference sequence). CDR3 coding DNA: TGTGCCAGCAGGGGACTAGCGGGAACAGAGACCCAGTACTTC. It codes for CASRGLAGTETQYF.

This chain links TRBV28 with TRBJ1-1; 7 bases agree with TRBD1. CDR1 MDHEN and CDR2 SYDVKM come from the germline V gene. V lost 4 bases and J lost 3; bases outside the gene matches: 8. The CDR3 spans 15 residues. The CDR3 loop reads CASSSIDRDYTEAFF. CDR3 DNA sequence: TGTGCCAGCAGTTCTATAGACAGGGATTACACTGAAGCTTTCTTT.

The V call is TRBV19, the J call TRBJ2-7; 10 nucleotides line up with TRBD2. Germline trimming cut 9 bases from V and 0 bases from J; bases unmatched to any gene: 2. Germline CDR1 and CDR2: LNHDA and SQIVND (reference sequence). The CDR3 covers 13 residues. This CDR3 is CASSSGGSYEQYF. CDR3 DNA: TGTGCCAGCTCTAGCGGGGGCTCCTACGAGCAGTACTTC.

CDR3: CASREAGDTYEQYF. The CDR3 DNA follows: TGTGCCAGCAGGGAGGCCGGGGACACCTACGAGCAGTACTTC. This sequence joins TRBV5-4 and TRBJ2-7; D is possibly TRBD1 (6 bases). Germline loops: CDR1 SGHNT, CDR2 YYREEE (reference sequence). There are 14 residues in the CDR3. Trimming cost V 5 bases and J 2 bases, with 14 bases left between them.

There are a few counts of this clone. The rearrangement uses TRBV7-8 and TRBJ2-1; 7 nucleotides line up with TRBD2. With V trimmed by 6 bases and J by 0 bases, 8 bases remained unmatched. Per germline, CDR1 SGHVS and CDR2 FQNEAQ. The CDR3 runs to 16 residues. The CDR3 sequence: CASSSLGRASYNEQFF. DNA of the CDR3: TGTGCCAGCAGTTCCCTAGGGAGGGCCTCCTACAATGAGCAGTTCTTC.

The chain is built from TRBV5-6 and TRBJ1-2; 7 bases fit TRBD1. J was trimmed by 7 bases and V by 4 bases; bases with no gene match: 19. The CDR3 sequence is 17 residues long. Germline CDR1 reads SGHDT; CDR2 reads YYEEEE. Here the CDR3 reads CASSPDPTGWALGGYTF. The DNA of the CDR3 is TGTGCCAGCAGCCCCGACCCGACAGGGTGGGCTCTCGGTGGCTACACCTTC.

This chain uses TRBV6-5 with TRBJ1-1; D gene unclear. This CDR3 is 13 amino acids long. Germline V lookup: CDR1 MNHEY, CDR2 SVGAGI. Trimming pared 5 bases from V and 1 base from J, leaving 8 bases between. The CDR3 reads CASSPVRNTEAFF. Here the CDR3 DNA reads TGTGCCAGCAGTCCCGTTCGGAACACTGAAGCTTTCTTT.

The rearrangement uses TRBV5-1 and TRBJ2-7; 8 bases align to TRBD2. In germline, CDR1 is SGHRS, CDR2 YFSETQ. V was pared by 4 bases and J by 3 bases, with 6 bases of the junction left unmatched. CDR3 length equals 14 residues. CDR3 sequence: CASSPSGTSYEQYF. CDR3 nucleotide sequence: TGCGCCAGCAGCCCGTCTGGGACTAGCTACGAGCAGTACTTC.

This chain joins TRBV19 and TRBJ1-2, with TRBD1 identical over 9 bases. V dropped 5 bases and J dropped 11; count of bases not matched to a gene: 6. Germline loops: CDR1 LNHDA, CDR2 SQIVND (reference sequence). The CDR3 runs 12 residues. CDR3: CASSQSDRGYTF. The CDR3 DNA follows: TGTGCCAGTAGTCAATCCGACAGGGGGTACACCTTC.

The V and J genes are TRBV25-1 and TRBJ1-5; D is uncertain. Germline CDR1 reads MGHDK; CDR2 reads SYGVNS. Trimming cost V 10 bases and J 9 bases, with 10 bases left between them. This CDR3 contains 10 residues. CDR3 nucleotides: TGTGCCATCTCCCGACCGCCCCAGCATTTT. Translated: CAISRPPQHF.

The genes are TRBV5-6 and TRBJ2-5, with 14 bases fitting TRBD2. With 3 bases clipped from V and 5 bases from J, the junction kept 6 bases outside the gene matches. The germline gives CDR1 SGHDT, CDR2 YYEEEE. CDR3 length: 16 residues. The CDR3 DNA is TGTGCCAGCAGCTGGGGACTAGCGGGAGAGATGGAGACCCAGTACTTC. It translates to CASSWGLAGEMETQYF.

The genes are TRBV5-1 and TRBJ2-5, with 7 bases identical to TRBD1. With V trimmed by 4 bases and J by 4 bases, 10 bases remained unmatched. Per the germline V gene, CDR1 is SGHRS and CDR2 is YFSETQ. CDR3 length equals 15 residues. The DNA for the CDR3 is TGCGCCAGCAGCCCCTTAATAGCAGGGGGAGAGACCCAGTACTTC. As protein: CASSPLIAGGETQYF.

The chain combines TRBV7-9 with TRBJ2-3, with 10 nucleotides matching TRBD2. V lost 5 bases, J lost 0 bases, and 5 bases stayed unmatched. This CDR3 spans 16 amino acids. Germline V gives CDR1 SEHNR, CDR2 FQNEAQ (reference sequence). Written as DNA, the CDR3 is TGTGCCAGCAGCACCGGGACTAGCGTAAGCACAGATACGCAGTATTTT. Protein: CASSTGTSVSTDTQYF. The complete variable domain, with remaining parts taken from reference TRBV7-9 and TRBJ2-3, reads DTGVSQNPRHKITKRGQNVTFRCDPISEHNRLYWYRQTLGQGPEFLTYFQNEAQLEKSRLLSDRFSAERPKGSFSTLEIQRTEQGDSAMYLCASSTGTSVSTDTQYFGPGTRLTVL.

The CDR3 DNA reads as TGTGCCAGCAGCCTTCAGACAGCAGAAAATGAAAAACTGTTTTTT. This codes for CASSLQTAENEKLFF. V and J are TRBV7-2 and TRBJ1-4; a weak D match, TRBD1 (5 bases). Germline CDR1 reads SGHTA; CDR2 reads FQGNSA. Trimming took 5 bases from V and 5 from J, leaving 15 bases between them. The CDR3 spans 15 residues.

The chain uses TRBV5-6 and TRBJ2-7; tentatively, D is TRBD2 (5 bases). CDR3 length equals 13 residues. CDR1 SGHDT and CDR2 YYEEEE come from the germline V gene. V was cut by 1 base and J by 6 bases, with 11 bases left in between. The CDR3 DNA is TGTGCCAGCAGCTTGCTGACCGAGGGCGAGCAGTACTTC. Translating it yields CASSLLTEGEQYF.

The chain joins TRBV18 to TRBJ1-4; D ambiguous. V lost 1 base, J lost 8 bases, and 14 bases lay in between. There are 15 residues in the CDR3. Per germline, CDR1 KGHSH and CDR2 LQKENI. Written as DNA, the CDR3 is TGTGCCAGCTCACCACTTACCAATGAAGGAGAAAAACTGTTTTTT. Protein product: CASSPLTNEGEKLFF. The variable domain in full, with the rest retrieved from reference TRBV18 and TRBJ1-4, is NAGVMQNPRHLVRRRGQEARLRCSPMKGHSHVYWYRQLPEEGLKFMVYLQKENIIDESGMPKERFSAEFPKEGPSILRIQQVVRGDSAAYFCASSPLTNEGEKLFFGSGTQLSVL.

The CDR3 DNA reads TGTGCCAGCAGCTTAACTAGCGGTTCCTACAATGAGCAGTTCTTC. This sequence encodes CASSLTSGSYNEQFF. V is TRBV5-5 and J is TRBJ2-1; 8 bases are shared with TRBD2. The CDR3 covers 15 residues. Germline V gene data show CDR1 as SGHKS and CDR2 as YYEKEE (reference sequence). Germline trimming cut 2 bases from V and 1 base from J; bases unmatched to any gene: 2.

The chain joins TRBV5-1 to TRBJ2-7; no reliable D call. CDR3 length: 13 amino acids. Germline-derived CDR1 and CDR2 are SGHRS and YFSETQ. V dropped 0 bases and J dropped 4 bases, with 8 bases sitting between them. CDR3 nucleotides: TGCGCCAGCAGCTTGGGTTTGGATTACGAGCAGTACTTC. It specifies CASSLGLDYEQYF.

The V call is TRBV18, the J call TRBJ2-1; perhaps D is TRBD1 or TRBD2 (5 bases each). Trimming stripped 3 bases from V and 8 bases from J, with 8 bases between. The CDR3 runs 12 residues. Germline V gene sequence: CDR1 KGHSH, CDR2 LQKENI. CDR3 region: CASSPRGDEQFF. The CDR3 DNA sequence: TGTGCCAGCTCACCGAGGGGAGATGAGCAGTTCTTC. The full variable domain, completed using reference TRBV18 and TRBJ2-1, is NAGVMQNPRHLVRRRGQEARLRCSPMKGHSHVYWYRQLPEEGLKFMVYLQKENIIDESGMPKERFSAEFPKEGPSILRIQQVVRGDSAAYFCASSPRGDEQFFGPGTRLTVL.

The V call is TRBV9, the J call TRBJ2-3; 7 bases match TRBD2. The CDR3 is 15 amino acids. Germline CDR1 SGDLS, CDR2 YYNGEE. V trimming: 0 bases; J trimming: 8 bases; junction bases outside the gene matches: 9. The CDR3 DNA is TGTGCCAGCAGCGTAGGAAGCGGGATGGAAGTTACGCAGTATTTT. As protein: CASSVGSGMEVTQYF.

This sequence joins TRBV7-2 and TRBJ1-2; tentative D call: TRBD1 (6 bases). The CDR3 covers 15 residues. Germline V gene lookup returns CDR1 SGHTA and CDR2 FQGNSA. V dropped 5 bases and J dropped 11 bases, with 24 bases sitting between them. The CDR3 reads CASSGRGQTGELYTF. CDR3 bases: TGTGCCAGCAGCGGCCGGGGACAAACGGGCGAACTATACACCTTC.

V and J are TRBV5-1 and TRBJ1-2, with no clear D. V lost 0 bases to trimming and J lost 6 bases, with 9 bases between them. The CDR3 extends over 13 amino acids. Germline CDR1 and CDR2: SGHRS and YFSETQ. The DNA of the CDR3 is TGCGCCAGCAGCTTGGAGGATGGGCATGGCTACACCTTC. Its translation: CASSLEDGHGYTF.